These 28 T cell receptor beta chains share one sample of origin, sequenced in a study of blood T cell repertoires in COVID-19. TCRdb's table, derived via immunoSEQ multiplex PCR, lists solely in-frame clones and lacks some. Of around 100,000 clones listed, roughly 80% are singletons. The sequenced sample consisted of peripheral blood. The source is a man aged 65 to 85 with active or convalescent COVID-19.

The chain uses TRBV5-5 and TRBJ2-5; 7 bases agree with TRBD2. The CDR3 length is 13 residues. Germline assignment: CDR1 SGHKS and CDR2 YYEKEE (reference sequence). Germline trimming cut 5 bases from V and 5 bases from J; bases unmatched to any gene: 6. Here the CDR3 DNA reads TGTGCCAGCAGTCCACTAGCGCTGGAGACCCAGTACTTC. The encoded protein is CASSPLALETQYF.

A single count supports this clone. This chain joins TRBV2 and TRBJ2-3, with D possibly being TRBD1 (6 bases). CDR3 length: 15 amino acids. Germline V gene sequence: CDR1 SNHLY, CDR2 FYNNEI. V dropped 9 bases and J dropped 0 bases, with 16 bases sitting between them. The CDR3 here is CAREGTSASTDTQYF. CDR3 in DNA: TGTGCCAGGGAAGGGACATCGGCTAGCACAGATACGCAGTATTTT.

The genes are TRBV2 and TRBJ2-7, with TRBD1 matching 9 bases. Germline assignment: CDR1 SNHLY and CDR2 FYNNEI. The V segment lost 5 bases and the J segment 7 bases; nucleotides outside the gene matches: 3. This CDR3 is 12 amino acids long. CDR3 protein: CASSTGGGEQYF. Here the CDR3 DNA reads TGTGCCAGCAGTACAGGGGGCGGAGAGCAGTACTTC. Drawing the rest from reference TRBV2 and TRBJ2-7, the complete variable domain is EPEVTQTPSHQVTQMGQEVILRCVPISNHLYFYWYRQILGQKVEFLVSFYNNEISEKSEIFDDQFSVERPDGSNFTLKIRSTKLEDSAMYFCASSTGGGEQYFGPGTRLTVT.

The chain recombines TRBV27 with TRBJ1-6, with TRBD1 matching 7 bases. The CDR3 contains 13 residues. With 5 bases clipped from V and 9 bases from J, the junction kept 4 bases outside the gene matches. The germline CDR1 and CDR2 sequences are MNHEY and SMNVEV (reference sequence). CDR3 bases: TGTGCCAGCAGTGAAAGACAGGGTTCACCCCTCCACTTT. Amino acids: CASSERQGSPLHF.

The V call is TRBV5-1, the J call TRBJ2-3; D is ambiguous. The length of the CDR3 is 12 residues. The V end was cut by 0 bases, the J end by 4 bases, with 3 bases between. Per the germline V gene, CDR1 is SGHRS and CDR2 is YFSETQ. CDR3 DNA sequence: TGCGCCAGCAGCTTGGCCGCAGATACGCAGTATTTT. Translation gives CASSLAADTQYF.

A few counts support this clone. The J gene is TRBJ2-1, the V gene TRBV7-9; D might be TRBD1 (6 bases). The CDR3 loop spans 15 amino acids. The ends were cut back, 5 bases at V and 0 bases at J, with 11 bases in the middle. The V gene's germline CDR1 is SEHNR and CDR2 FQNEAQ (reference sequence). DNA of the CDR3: TGTGCCAGCAGCACGACAGGAGCCTCCTACAATGAGCAGTTCTTC. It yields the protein CASSTTGASYNEQFF.

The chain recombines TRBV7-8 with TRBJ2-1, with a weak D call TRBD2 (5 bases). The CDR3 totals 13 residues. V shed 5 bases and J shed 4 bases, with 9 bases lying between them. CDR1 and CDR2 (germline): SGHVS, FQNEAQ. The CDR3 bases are TGTGCCAGCAGCCCTCGGGAATACAATGAGCAGTTCTTC. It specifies CASSPREYNEQFF. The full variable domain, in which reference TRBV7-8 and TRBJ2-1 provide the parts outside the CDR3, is GAGVSQSPRYKVAKRGQDVALRCDPISGHVSLFWYQQALGQGPEFLTYFQNEAQLDKSGLPSDRFFAERPEGSVSTLKIQRTQQEDSAVYLCASSPREYNEQFFGPGTRLTVL.

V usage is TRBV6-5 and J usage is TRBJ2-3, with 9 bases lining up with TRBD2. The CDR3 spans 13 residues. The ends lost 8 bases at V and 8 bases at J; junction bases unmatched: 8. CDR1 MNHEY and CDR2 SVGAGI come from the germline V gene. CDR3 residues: CASGLAGVGTQYF. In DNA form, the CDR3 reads TGTGCCAGCGGGTTAGCGGGAGTTGGTACGCAGTATTTT.

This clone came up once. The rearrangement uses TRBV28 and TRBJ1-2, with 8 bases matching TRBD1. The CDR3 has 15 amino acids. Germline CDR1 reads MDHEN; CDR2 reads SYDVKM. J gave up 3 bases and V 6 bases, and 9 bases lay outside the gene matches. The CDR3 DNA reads TGTGCCAGCAGGATGACAGGGGACGGGCACTATGGCTACACCTTC. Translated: CASRMTGDGHYGYTF.

The CDR3 region is CASSLGTTSYEQYF. CDR3 coding DNA: TGTGCCAGCAGCTTAGGGACTACCTCCTACGAGCAGTACTTC. V and J are TRBV7-2 and TRBJ2-7, with D possibly TRBD2 on 6 matching bases. Trimming stripped 1 base from V and 0 bases from J, with 7 bases between. CDR1 is SGHTA and CDR2 is FQGNSA in the germline V gene. The length of the CDR3 is 14 residues. The full variable domain, rest sourced from reference TRBV7-2 and TRBJ2-7, is GAGVSQSPSNKVTEKGKDVELRCDPISGHTALYWYRQSLGQGLEFLIYFQGNSAPDKSGLPSDRFSAERTGGSVSTLTIQRTQQEDSAVYLCASSLGTTSYEQYFGPGTRLTVT.

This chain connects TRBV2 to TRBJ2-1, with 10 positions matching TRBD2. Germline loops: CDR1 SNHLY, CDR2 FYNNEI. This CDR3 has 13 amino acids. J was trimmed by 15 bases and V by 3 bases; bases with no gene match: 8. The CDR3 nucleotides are TGTGCCAGCAGTGAGTCCCTAGCGGGAGTACCGTTCTTC. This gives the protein CASSESLAGVPFF.

CDR3 DNA: TGCAGCGGCATTCTCGGGGATACGCAGTATTTT. This sequence encodes CSGILGDTQYF. The chain has TRBV29-1 and TRBJ2-3; D unresolved. Germline assignment: CDR1 SQVTM and CDR2 ANQGSEA. Trimming pared 7 bases from V and 6 bases from J, leaving 11 bases between. This CDR3 has 11 amino acids.

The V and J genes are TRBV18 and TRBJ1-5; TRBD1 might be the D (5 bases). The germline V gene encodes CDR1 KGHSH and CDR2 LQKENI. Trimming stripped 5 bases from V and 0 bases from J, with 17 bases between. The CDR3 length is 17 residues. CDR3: CASSGLGGDYSNQPQHF. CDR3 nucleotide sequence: TGTGCCAGCTCAGGTTTAGGAGGGGATTATAGCAATCAGCCCCAGCATTTT.

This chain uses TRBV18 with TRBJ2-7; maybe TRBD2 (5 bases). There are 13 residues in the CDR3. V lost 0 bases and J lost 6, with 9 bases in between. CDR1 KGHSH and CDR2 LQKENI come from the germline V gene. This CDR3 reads CASSPPRRREQYF. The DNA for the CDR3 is TGTGCCAGCTCACCACCTCGGAGGCGCGAGCAGTACTTC.

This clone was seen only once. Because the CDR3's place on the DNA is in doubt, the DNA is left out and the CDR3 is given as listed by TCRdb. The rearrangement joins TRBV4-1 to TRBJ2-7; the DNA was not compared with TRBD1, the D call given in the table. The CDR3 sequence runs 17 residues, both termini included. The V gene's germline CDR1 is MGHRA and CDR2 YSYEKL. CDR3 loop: CASSQDSWGQGSPWEYF.

CDR3 region: CASSKNRDGTEAFF. DNA for the CDR3: TGTGCCAGCAGCAAAAACAGGGACGGCACTGAAGCTTTCTTT. The J gene is TRBJ1-1, the V gene TRBV6-5; D might be TRBD1 (6 bases). The CDR3 is made up of 14 amino acids. CDR1 is MNHEY and CDR2 is SVGAGI in the germline V gene. Trimming shortened V by 6 bases and J by 4 bases, and 15 bases separated the two germline ends.

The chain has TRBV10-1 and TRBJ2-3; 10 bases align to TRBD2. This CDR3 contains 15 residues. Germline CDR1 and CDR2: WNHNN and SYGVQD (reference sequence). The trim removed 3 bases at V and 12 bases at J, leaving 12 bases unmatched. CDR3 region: CASSDSSSGGTSQYF. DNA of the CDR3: TGCGCCAGCAGTGATTCAAGTAGCGGGGGGACCTCCCAGTATTTT.

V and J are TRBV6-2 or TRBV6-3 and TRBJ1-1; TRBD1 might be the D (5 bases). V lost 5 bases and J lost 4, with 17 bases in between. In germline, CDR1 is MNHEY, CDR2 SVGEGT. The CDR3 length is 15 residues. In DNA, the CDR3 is TGTGCCAGCAGTCTCCCAGAGACAGCTTTCACTGAAGCTTTCTTT. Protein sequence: CASSLPETAFTEAFF.

The CDR3 nucleotides are TGTGCCAGCAGTCCAAATCAGCCCCAGCATTTT. As protein: CASSPNQPQHF. The chain uses TRBV28 and TRBJ1-5; D remains unclear. CDR3 size: 11 residues. Germline V gene sequence: CDR1 MDHEN, CDR2 SYDVKM. V gave up 5 bases and J gave up 4 bases, with 3 bases separating them.

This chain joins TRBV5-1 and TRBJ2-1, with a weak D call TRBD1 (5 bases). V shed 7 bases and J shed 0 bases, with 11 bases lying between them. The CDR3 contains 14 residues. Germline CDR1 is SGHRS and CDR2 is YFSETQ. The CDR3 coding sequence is TGCGCCAGCGGAACAGGTAGCTCCTACAATGAGCAGTTCTTC. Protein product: CASGTGSSYNEQFF.

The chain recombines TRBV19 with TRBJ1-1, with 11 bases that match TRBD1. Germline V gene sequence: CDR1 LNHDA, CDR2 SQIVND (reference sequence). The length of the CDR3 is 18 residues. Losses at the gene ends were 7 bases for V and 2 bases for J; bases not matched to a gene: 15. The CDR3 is CASTTKGRTGGHNTEAFF. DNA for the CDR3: TGTGCCAGTACCACTAAGGGACGGACAGGGGGCCACAACACTGAAGCTTTCTTT. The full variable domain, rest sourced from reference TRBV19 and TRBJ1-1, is DGGITQSPKYLFRKEGQNVTLSCEQNLNHDAMYWYRQDPGQGLRLIYYSQIVNDFQKGDIAEGYSVSREKKESFPLTVTSAQKNPTAFYLCASTTKGRTGGHNTEAFFGQGTRLTVV.

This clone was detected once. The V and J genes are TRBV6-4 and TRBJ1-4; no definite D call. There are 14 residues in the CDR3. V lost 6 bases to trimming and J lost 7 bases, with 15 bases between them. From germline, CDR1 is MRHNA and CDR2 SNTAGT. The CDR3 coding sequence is TGTGCCAGCAGGAGGAGATTAACGGGTGAAAAACTGTTTTTT. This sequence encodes CASRRRLTGEKLFF.

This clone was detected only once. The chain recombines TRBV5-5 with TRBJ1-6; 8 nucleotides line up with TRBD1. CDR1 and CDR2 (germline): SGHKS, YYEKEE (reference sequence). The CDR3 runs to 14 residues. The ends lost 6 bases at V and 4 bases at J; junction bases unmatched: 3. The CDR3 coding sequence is TGTGCCAGCACCACAGGGGGGTATAATTCACCCCTCCACTTT. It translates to CASTTGGYNSPLHF. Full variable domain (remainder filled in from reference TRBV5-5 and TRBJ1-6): DAGVTQSPTHLIKTRGQQVTLRCSPISGHKSVSWYQQVLGQGPQFIFQYYEKEERGRGNFPDRFSARQFPNYSSELNVNALLLGDSALYLCASTTGGYNSPLHFGNGTRLTVT.

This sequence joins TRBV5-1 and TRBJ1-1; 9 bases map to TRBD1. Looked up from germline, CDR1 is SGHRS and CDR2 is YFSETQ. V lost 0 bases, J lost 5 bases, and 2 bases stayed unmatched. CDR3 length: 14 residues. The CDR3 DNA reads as TGCGCCAGCAGCTTGGGGACAGGGGATACTGAAGCTTTCTTT. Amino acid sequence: CASSLGTGDTEAFF.

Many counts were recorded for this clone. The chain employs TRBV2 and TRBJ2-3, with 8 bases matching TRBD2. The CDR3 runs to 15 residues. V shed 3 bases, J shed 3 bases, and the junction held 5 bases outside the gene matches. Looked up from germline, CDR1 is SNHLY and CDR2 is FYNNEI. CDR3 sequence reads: CASSDRAGGTDTQYF. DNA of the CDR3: TGTGCCAGCAGTGACCGTGCGGGGGGAACAGATACGCAGTATTTT.

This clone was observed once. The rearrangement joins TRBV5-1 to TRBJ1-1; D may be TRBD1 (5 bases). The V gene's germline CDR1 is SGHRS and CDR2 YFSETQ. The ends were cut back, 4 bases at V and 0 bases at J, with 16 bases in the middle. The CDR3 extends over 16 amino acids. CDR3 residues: CASSGAPQPLNTEAFF. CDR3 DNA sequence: TGCGCCAGCAGCGGGGCGCCACAACCTTTGAACACTGAAGCTTTCTTT.

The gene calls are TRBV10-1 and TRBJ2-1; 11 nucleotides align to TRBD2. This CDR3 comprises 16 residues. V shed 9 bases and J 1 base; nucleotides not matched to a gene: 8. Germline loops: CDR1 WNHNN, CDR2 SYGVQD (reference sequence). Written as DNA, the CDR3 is TGCGCCAGAGGATTAGCGGGAGGGCCGTCCTACAATGAGCAGTTCTTC. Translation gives CARGLAGGPSYNEQFF.

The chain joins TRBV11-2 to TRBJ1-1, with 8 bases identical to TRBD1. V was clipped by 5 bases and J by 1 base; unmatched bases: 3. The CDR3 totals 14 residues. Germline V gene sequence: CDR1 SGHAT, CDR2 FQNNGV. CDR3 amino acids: CASSADRGNTEAFF. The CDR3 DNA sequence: TGTGCCAGCAGCGCAGACAGGGGGAACACTGAAGCTTTCTTT.